The present entry profiles one T cell receptor beta chain with its context. Its antigen is not identified. J lost 1 base, V lost 3 bases, and 7 bases had no gene match. This CDR3 region has 18 residues. Germline V CDR1 and CDR2: SEHNR, FQNEAQ (reference sequence). The data belong to a study of T cell responses to AZD1222 COVID-19 vaccine. Clones were sequenced by immunoSEQ multiplex PCR, and TCRdb holds only the in-frame ones, with some missing. The data show about 120,000 clones, about 90% seen once. Overall study findings and caveats: Along spike, vaccine-associated CD4 TCRs were found throughout, with dominance at 160-218 and 743-854.

The specimen was peripheral blood, collected on day 0 of AZD1222 vaccination. The receptor comes from an adult in good health. This rearrangement joins TRBV7-9 to TRBJ2-1; 12 bases agree with TRBD2. Here the CDR3 reads CASSFRRLAGESYNEQFF. CDR3 DNA sequence: TGTGCCAGCAGCTTCCGAAGACTAGCGGGGGAGTCCTACAATGAGCAGTTCTTC.